Listed below are T cell receptor beta chains from one sample, sequenced in a study of OX40 agonist ivuxolimab in advanced cancers. Clones were sequenced by immunoSEQ multiplex PCR, and TCRdb holds only the in-frame ones, with some missing. The sample consists of approximately 63,000 clones, more than 80% of them appearing once. Sequenced here: CD4+ or CD8+ T cells sorted from blood, sampled in a trial of the OX40 agonist ivuxolimab. All receptors derive from an adult with an advanced solid tumor such as melanoma, head and neck, liver or kidney cancer. CDR3s include the opening cysteine and the closing phenylalanine or tryptophan. The D gene is left open where the match is weak. Clone size, where shown, is once, few, many, or a class for clones that have expanded.

abundance	v_gene	d_gene	j_gene	len	CDR3nt	CDR3aa
-	TRBV5-1	-	TRBJ2-5	13	TGCGCCAGCAGCTTGTCAGGGGTGGGGACCCAGTACTTC	CASSLSGVGTQYF
-	TRBV18	TRBD2	TRBJ2-7	16	TGTGCCAGCTCACCTAGGTTATCTAGCGGCTCCTACGAGCAGTACTTC	CASSPRLSSGSYEQYF
-	TRBV29-1	-	TRBJ2-1	12	TGCAGCGCTATGAGGCAGAACAATGAGCAGTTCTTC	CSAMRQNNEQFF
-	TRBV20-1	-	TRBJ1-1	11	TGCAGTACTTCAGAGAACACTGAAGCTTTCTTT	CSTSENTEAFF
-	TRBV7-7	TRBD2	TRBJ2-1	15	TGTGCTAGCAGCTTAGGGCGGGAGCCTGAGAATGAGCAGTTCTTC	CASSLGREPENEQFF
-	TRBV6-1	-	TRBJ1-4	15	TGTGCCAGCAGTGAAATTGGGGCAGCTAATGAAAAACTGTTTTTT	CASSEIGAANEKLFF
few	TRBV11-3	-	TRBJ2-7	16	TGTGCCAGCAGCGAGGGGAGCCGGGACCCTGGGGGCGAGCAGTACTTC	CASSEGSRDPGGEQYF
once	TRBV11-2	-	TRBJ1-2	13	TGTGCCAGCAGCTTAAGCACGGCGGCGGGCTACACCTTC	CASSLSTAAGYTF
-	TRBV2	TRBD2	TRBJ2-7	14	TGTGCCAGCAATGGACCGGGAGGCAGATACGAGCAGTACTTC	CASNGPGGRYEQYF
-	TRBV29-1	-	TRBJ1-1	12	TGCAGCGTCGGGGACTCGGCCTCTGAAGCTTTCTTT	CSVGDSASEAFF
-	TRBV4-1	TRBD2	TRBJ2-7	18	TGCGCCAGCAGCCAAGAACCGGTGAGGGGAAGCTCGGGGGGCGAGCAGTACTTC	CASSQEPVRGSSGGEQYF